This T cell receptor (beta chain) came from a study of vaccination effects on CD4 cells after COVID-19. Turning to this clone: Antigen specificity is unknown.

This CDR3 region has 19 residues. Trimming pared 1 base from V and 0 bases from J, leaving 20 bases between. The V gene's germline CDR1 is SGHDT and CDR2 YYEEEE. Measured with immunoSEQ multiplex PCR; TCRdb has only the in-frame clones, and not every one. The sample holds approximately 30,000 clones, around three quarters seen once. Expansion with viral peptide pools was applied to antigen-specific CD4+ T cells by the ViraFEST assay prior to sequencing. Isolating CD4+ T cells followed less than 11 days of culture. Among the vaccine recipients, none had a prior SARS-CoV-2 infection, and nucleocapsid antibodies were negative. Days 3 and 7 saw half the medium replaced with IL-2 medium.

Sample: CD4+ T cells from PBMCs cultured with HCoV-OC43 spike peptides, taken before COVID-19 vaccination. The subset was: HCoV-OC43 spike overlapping peptide pool stimulation. The receptor was derived from a human donor who received a COVID-19 vaccine. The genes are TRBV5-6 and TRBJ2-1; D is perhaps TRBD1 (5 bases). The CDR3 DNA reads as TGTGCCAGCAGCTTGCCGCTGGCAGGGTTTCCGCCCTCCTACAATGAGCAGTTCTTC. It specifies CASSLPLAGFPPSYNEQFF.